These 6 T cell receptor beta chains were sequenced from one sample in a study of OX40 agonist ivuxolimab in advanced cancers. Generated by immunoSEQ multiplex PCR, the TCRdb table keeps only in-frame clones and is missing some. The table has some 150,000 clones, approximately 90% seen once. Sequencing used CD4+ or CD8+ T cells sorted from blood, obtained in a trial of the OX40 agonist ivuxolimab. All receptors derive from an adult with an advanced solid tumor such as melanoma, head and neck, liver or kidney cancer.

This chain uses TRBV5-1 with TRBJ2-7; D is tentatively TRBD1 or TRBD2 (5 bases each). Germline CDR1 is SGHRS and CDR2 is YFSETQ. Deletions cut 4 bases from V and 3 bases from J, with 11 bases between. This CDR3 comprises 13 residues. CDR3 nucleotide sequence: TGCGCCAGCAGCAGAGGGGCCCTCTACGAGCAGTACTTC. As protein: CASSRGALYEQYF.

This clone was detected a few times. The chain's CDR3 is CASSPAGNEQYF. The CDR3 nucleotides read TGTGCCAGCAGCCCAGCCGGAAACGAGCAGTACTTC. The gene calls are TRBV7-9 and TRBJ2-7; D gene ambiguous. Germline loops: CDR1 SEHNR, CDR2 FQNEAQ (reference sequence). The CDR3 is made up of 12 amino acids. The V end was cut by 5 bases, the J end by 5 bases, with 10 bases between.

V gene TRBV5-1 combines with J gene TRBJ2-5; D is perhaps TRBD2 (6 bases). Trimming took 0 bases from V and 5 from J, leaving 11 bases between them. Germline V gives CDR1 SGHRS, CDR2 YFSETQ. This CDR3 is 14 amino acids long. CDR3 nucleotide sequence: TGCGCCAGCAGCTTGGTTGGGCTAGCGGAGACCCAGTACTTC. Protein: CASSLVGLAETQYF.

The CDR3 loop reads CATRGLSDTGELFF. The CDR3 region has the DNA TGTGCCACCCGCGGGCTTTCCGACACCGGGGAGCTGTTTTTT. This chain connects TRBV10-3 to TRBJ2-2, with D maybe TRBD2 (5 bases). The ends were cut back, 10 bases at V and 3 bases at J, with 15 bases in the middle. The CDR3 consists of 14 residues. The germline CDR1 and CDR2 sequences are ENHRY and SYGVKD.

This chain links TRBV7-3 with TRBJ1-3; D not resolved. With 4 bases removed from V and 0 bases from J, the gap between germline ends came to 7 bases. The CDR3 spans 14 residues. Germline CDR1 SGHTA, CDR2 FQGTGA. The CDR3 nucleotides read TGTGCCAGCAGCTCCCCGGGCTCTGGAAACACCATATATTTT. This translates into CASSSPGSGNTIYF.

The table lists this clone with a few counts. This chain connects TRBV6-1 to TRBJ1-5; D not resolved. The V and J ends lost 6 bases and 0 bases respectively, with 12 bases between them. Looked up from germline, CDR1 is MNHNS and CDR2 is SASEGT. CDR3 size: 15 residues. As DNA, the CDR3 is TGTGCCAGCAGCGAGGTAGGGTTTAGCAATCAGCCCCAGCATTTT. Its translation is CASSEVGFSNQPQHF.